This T cell receptor (beta chain) was retrieved from a study of shared clonotypes between healthy human individuals. Clones were read by immunoSEQ multiplex PCR, and TCRdb kept only the in-frame ones, dropping some. Found here are more than 2,000,000 clones, approximately 95% of them singletons; the top ten hold 0.39%. The CDR3 contains 17 residues. Germline CDR1 MNHEY, CDR2 SMNVEV (reference sequence). The V and J ends lost 6 bases and 7 bases respectively, with 24 bases between them. From CD4+ cells came CD45RA+ naive and CD45RA-negative memory subsets. This TCR was sampled from a man between 18 and 35 years old in good health. Some clones in this sample may be carry-over from other donors' samples. V gene TRBV27 combines with J gene TRBJ1-4; no clear D. Specimen: naive CD4+ T cells from PBMCs. The sample's subset: CD45RA+ positively selected. This chain's CDR3 is CASSPRGPPRIFEKLFF. The CDR3 nucleotides are TGTGCCAGCAGCCCGAGAGGACCGCCACGTATTTTTGAAAAACTGTTTTTT.